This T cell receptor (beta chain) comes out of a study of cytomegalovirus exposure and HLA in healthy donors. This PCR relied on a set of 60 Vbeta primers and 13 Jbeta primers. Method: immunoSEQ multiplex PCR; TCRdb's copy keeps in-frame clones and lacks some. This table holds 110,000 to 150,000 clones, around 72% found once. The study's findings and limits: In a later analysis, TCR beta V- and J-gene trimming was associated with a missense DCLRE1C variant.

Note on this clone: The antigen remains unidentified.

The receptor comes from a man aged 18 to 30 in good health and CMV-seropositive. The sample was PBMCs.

The CDR3 DNA sequence: TGTGCCAGCAGCCCCCAGCGGGGGGGCAAAAATACGCAGTATTTT. Protein sequence: CASSPQRGGKNTQYF. This sequence joins TRBV5-4 and TRBJ2-3, with TRBD2 identical over 10 bases. After removal of 4 bases from V and 7 bases from J, the junction contained 9 bases not matched to a gene. Looked up from germline, CDR1 is SGHNT and CDR2 is YYREEE (reference sequence). The CDR3 totals 15 residues.